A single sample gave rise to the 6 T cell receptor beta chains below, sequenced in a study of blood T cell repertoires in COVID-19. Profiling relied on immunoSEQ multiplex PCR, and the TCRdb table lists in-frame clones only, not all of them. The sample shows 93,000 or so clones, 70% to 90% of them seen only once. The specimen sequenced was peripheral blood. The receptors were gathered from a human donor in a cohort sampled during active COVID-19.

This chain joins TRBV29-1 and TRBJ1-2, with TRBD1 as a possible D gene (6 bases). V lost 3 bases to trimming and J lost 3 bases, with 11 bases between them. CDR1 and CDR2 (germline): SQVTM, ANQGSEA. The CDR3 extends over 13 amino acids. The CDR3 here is CSVDLTGYYGYTF. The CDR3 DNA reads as TGCAGCGTTGACCTGACAGGCTACTATGGCTACACCTTC. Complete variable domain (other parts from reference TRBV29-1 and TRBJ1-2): SAVISQKPSRDICQRGTSLTIQCQVDSQVTMMFWYRQQPGQSLTLIATANQGSEATYESGFVIDKFPISRPNLTFSTLTVSNMSPEDSSIYLCSVDLTGYYGYTFGSGTRLTVV.

This chain's CDR3 is CASSYYDRGTYEQYF. CDR3 bases: TGTGCCAGCAGTTATTACGACAGGGGGACCTACGAGCAGTACTTC. The chain has TRBV6-2 or TRBV6-3 and TRBJ2-7; TRBD1 matches 9 bases. CDR1 and CDR2 from the germline V gene are MNHEY and SVGEGT. Losses at the gene ends were 3 bases for V and 2 bases for J; bases not matched to a gene: 5. The CDR3 runs 15 residues.

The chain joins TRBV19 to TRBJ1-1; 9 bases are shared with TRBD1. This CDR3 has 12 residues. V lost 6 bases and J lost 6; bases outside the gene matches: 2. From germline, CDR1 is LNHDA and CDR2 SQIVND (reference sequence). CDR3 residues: CASRTGGSEAFF. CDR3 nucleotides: TGTGCCAGTAGAACAGGGGGCTCTGAAGCTTTCTTT.

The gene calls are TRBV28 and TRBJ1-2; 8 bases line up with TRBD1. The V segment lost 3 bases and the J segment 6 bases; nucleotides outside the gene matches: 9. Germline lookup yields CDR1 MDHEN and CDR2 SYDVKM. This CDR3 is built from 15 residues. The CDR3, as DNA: TGTGCCAGCAGTTTTGCAGGGGGCGGATCGAATGGCTACACCTTC. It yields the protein CASSFAGGGSNGYTF.

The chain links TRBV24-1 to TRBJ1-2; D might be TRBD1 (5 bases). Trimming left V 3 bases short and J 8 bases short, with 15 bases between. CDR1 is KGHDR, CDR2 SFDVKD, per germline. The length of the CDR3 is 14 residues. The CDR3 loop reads CATSDGPGHGGYTF. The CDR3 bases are TGTGCCACCAGTGATGGTCCAGGGCATGGGGGCTACACCTTC.

In nucleotides, the CDR3 is TGTGCCAGTGGGGGACAGATGAACACTGAAGCTTTCTTT. It codes for CASGGQMNTEAFF. This chain links TRBV19 with TRBJ1-1, with TRBD1 matching over 7 bases. CDR3 length: 13 residues. The ends lost 8 bases at V and 0 bases at J; junction bases unmatched: 3. Germline V gene lookup returns CDR1 LNHDA and CDR2 SQIVND (reference sequence). Full variable domain (remainder filled in from reference TRBV19 and TRBJ1-1): DGGITQSPKYLFRKEGQNVTLSCEQNLNHDAMYWYRQDPGQGLRLIYYSQIVNDFQKGDIAEGYSVSREKKESFPLTVTSAQKNPTAFYLCASGGQMNTEAFFGQGTRLTVV.